The rows below give T cell receptor beta chains drawn from one sample of a study of blood T cell repertoires in COVID-19. The table came from immunoSEQ multiplex PCR; TCRdb's copy has only in-frame clones and leaves some out. The table includes fewer than 85,000 clones, roughly 84% detected once. Material: peripheral blood. The receptors shown here come from a woman in her fifties or sixties with acute or convalescent COVID-19. Both conserved end residues are part of each CDR3. D genes are given only for firm matches. Size values are once, few and many counts, or a class for expanded clones, and some rows have none.

D: TRBD1
J: TRBJ1-6
size: -
V: TRBV6-5
DNA: TGTGCCAGCAGTTACGGCACAGGGGCGGTTTCACCCCTCCACTTT
CDR3: CASSYGTGAVSPLHF

D: TRBD1
J: TRBJ2-1
size: -
V: TRBV6-4
DNA: TGTGCCAGCAGTGACGACAGGGGTTGGCCCTACAATGAGCAGTTCTTC
CDR3: CASSDDRGWPYNEQFF

D: TRBD2
J: TRBJ2-3
size: -
V: TRBV11-3
DNA: TGTGCCAGCAGCTTAGATTCTGAGACTAGCGGGGGGCAGTATTTT
CDR3: CASSLDSETSGGQYF

D: TRBD2
J: TRBJ2-5
size: few
V: TRBV5-1
DNA: TGCGCCAGCAGCTTGGCCGTAGCGGGGGGGCAAGAGACCCAGTACTTC
CDR3: CASSLAVAGGQETQYF

D: TRBD1
J: TRBJ1-2
size: -
V: TRBV19
DNA: TGTGCCAGTAGTCCCACCAGGACAGGGGGCTATGGCTACACCTTC
CDR3: CASSPTRTGGYGYTF

D: TRBD2
J: TRBJ2-5
size: -
V: TRBV13
DNA: TGTGCCAGCAGCTTGGTCGGACTAGCGGGGAACCAAGAGACCCAGTACTTC
CDR3: CASSLVGLAGNQETQYF

D: -
J: TRBJ1-3
size: -
V: TRBV9
DNA: TGTGCCAGCAGCGTAGGAGCAGGGGCGTTTGGAAACACCATATATTTT
CDR3: CASSVGAGAFGNTIYF

D: TRBD1
J: TRBJ1-6
size: -
V: TRBV12-3/TRBV12-4
DNA: TGTGCCAGCAGCCAACAGGGGAATTCACCCCTCCACTTT
CDR3: CASSQQGNSPLHF

D: -
J: TRBJ2-1
size: -
V: TRBV6-5
DNA: TGTGCCAGCACCGCTACAGGGTACAATGAGCAGTTCTTC
CDR3: CASTATGYNEQFF

D: TRBD1
J: TRBJ1-2
size: -
V: TRBV19
DNA: TGTGCCAGTAGTATAACTCCTCGGACAGGGAAGCATGGCTACACCTTC
CDR3: CASSITPRTGKHGYTF

D: -
J: TRBJ1-4
size: -
V: TRBV4-1
DNA: TGCGCCAGCAGCCTATCCGCGGGGGGGGCTAATGAAAAACTGTTTTTT
CDR3: CASSLSAGGANEKLFF

D: TRBD1
J: TRBJ1-2
size: few
V: TRBV5-6
DNA: TGTGCCAGCAGCTCCCCGGGACAGGGGACCTATGGCTACACCTTC
CDR3: CASSSPGQGTYGYTF

D: TRBD1
J: TRBJ1-1
size: -
V: TRBV5-1
DNA: TGCGCCAGCAGCTTGGGGGACAGGCCCATGAACACTGAAGCTTTCTTT
CDR3: CASSLGDRPMNTEAFF

D: -
J: TRBJ2-6
size: -
V: TRBV12-1
DNA: TGTGCCAGCAGCCCCCCCTGCTCTGGGGCCAACGTCCTGACTTTC
CDR3: CASSPPCSGANVLTF

D: TRBD1
J: TRBJ1-1
size: -
V: TRBV5-4
DNA: TGTGCCAGCAGATCGGGACAGGGGGTCACTGAAGCTTTCTTT
CDR3: CASRSGQGVTEAFF

D: -
J: TRBJ1-3
size: -
V: TRBV30
DNA: TGTGCCACATCAACGGGGGAGAGCTCTGGAAACACCATATATTTT
CDR3: CATSTGESSGNTIYF

D: -
J: TRBJ1-1
size: once
V: TRBV18
DNA: TGTGCCAGCTCACCCTACGGACAGAACACTGAAGCTTTCTTT
CDR3: CASSPYGQNTEAFF

D: TRBD1
J: TRBJ2-7
size: -
V: TRBV24-1
DNA: TGTGCCACCAGAGTGAATAGGGACAGGGGAGCGGACCTCTACGAGCAGTACTTC
CDR3: CATRVNRDRGADLYEQYF

D: -
J: TRBJ1-5
size: few
V: TRBV5-6
DNA: TGTGCCAGCAGCCAGGGACTTTATAGCAATCAGCCCCAGCATTTT
CDR3: CASSQGLYSNQPQHF

D: -
J: TRBJ1-4
size: -
V: TRBV7-9
DNA: TGTGCCAGCAGCTTAACGGCTAATGAAAAACTGTTTTTT
CDR3: CASSLTANEKLFF

D: -
J: TRBJ2-1
size: -
V: TRBV7-3
DNA: TGTGCCAGCAGCCAACAGGGTACGGGCAATGAGCAGTTCTTC
CDR3: CASSQQGTGNEQFF

D: -
J: TRBJ1-2
size: many
V: TRBV11-1
DNA: TGTGCCAGCAGCGAAACAGGGAACTATGGCTACACCTTC
CDR3: CASSETGNYGYTF

D: TRBD1
J: TRBJ1-2
size: -
V: TRBV3-1/TRBV3-2
DNA: TGTGCCAGCAGCCAAGATCTGGAGGGACAGGGTAGGAATGGCTACACCTTC
CDR3: CASSQDLEGQGRNGYTF

D: -
J: TRBJ2-1
size: -
V: TRBV2
DNA: TGTGCCAGCAGGGGAGAGAATGAGCAGTTCTTC
CDR3: CASRGENEQFF

D: -
J: TRBJ2-2
size: -
V: TRBV27
DNA: TGTGCCAGCAGCCCCCTGAACAGGGCTACTAACACCGGGGAGCTGTTTTTT
CDR3: CASSPLNRATNTGELFF

D: -
J: TRBJ2-3
size: -
V: TRBV18
DNA: TGTGCCAGCTCACCAACCGCGGGGACAGATACGCAGTATTTT
CDR3: CASSPTAGTDTQYF

D: -
J: TRBJ1-2
size: -
V: TRBV12-3/TRBV12-4
DNA: TGTGCCAGCAGTTTCGGTACGGACTATGGCTACACCTTC
CDR3: CASSFGTDYGYTF

D: -
J: TRBJ2-3
size: -
V: TRBV5-5
DNA: TGTGCCAGTGGTTTGGCGGGGGCAAGCACAGATACGCAGTATTTT
CDR3: CASGLAGASTDTQYF

D: TRBD2
J: TRBJ2-1
size: few
V: TRBV3-1/TRBV3-2
DNA: TGTGCCAGCAGCCAAGACGGGGGAGGGAATCGCGGGCAGTTCTTC
CDR3: CASSQDGGGNRGQFF

D: -
J: TRBJ1-5
size: -
V: TRBV19
DNA: TGTGCCAGTACAGGGGTCCCCAATCAGCCCCAGCATTTT
CDR3: CASTGVPNQPQHF

D: -
J: TRBJ2-3
size: -
V: TRBV18
DNA: TGTGCCAGCACCCTCGGAGGAACCTACACAGATACGCAGTATTTT
CDR3: CASTLGGTYTDTQYF

D: -
J: TRBJ1-2
size: few
V: TRBV27
DNA: TGTGCCAGCAGTTCTACTACACTGAACTATGGCTACACCTTC
CDR3: CASSSTTLNYGYTF

D: TRBD1
J: TRBJ1-2
size: -
V: TRBV5-1
DNA: TGCGCCAGCAGCTGGGACAGTGGCTATGGCTACACCTTC
CDR3: CASSWDSGYGYTF

D: TRBD1
J: TRBJ1-4
size: -
V: TRBV4-2
DNA: TGTGCCAGCAGCCTCTCTACTGACAGGGATGAAAAACTGTTTTTT
CDR3: CASSLSTDRDEKLFF

D: TRBD1
J: TRBJ2-1
size: once
V: TRBV19
DNA: TGTGCCAGTAGTACGGGACAGGGAAGGTTTAATGAGCAGTTCTTC
CDR3: CASSTGQGRFNEQFF

D: -
J: TRBJ2-5
size: -
V: TRBV7-3
DNA: TGTGCCAGCAGCTTACGTCCTATTGGTATGAAATTTGAGCAAGAGACCCAGTACTTC
CDR3: CASSLRPIGMKFEQETQYF

D: -
J: TRBJ2-6
size: few
V: TRBV7-9
DNA: TGTGCCAGCAGCTTCCTCAGGGGGGCTGGGGCCAACGTCCTGACTTTC
CDR3: CASSFLRGAGANVLTF

D: -
J: TRBJ2-1
size: -
V: TRBV24-1
DNA: TGTGCCACCAGTGATTATGGCAGGGGGCAGTTCTTC
CDR3: CATSDYGRGQFF

D: TRBD2
J: TRBJ2-2
size: -
V: TRBV5-1
DNA: TGCGCCAGCAGCCCGCAACTAGCGGGGGGGCCCAGCACCGGGGAGCTGTTTTTT
CDR3: CASSPQLAGGPSTGELFF

D: -
J: TRBJ2-1
size: -
V: TRBV5-6
DNA: TGTGCCAGCAGCTTCGGGACTTCGACCTACAATGAGCAGTTCTTC
CDR3: CASSFGTSTYNEQFF

D: -
J: TRBJ2-5
size: -
V: TRBV27
DNA: TGTGCCAGGGGGGCCCCGGTAGAGACCCAGTACTTC
CDR3: CARGAPVETQYF

D: -
J: TRBJ1-1
size: -
V: TRBV29-1
DNA: TGCAGCGTTGAGTTCGGGGGTACGATGAACACTGAAGCTTTCTTT
CDR3: CSVEFGGTMNTEAFF

D: -
J: TRBJ1-5
size: few
V: TRBV19
DNA: TGTGCCAGTAGTATTCAGGGTCTCCAGCCCCAGCATTTT
CDR3: CASSIQGLQPQHF

D: TRBD1
J: TRBJ1-1
size: -
V: TRBV10-3
DNA: TGTGCCATCAGGGGGGACAGGGCGACTGAAGCTTTCTTT
CDR3: CAIRGDRATEAFF

D: TRBD1
J: TRBJ1-1
size: -
V: TRBV6-5
DNA: TGTGCCAGCATCCGGGACAGGGCCGAAGCTTTCTTT
CDR3: CASIRDRAEAFF

D: -
J: TRBJ1-6
size: once
V: TRBV19
DNA: TGTGCCAGTATGAGCGAATCCTATAATTCACCCCTCCACTTT
CDR3: CASMSESYNSPLHF